This TCR beta chain was sequenced in a study of CD8 T cells in Susac syndrome. Negative isolation yielded the CD8+ and CD4+ T cells, while FACS enriched the TEMRA cells. The CDR3 has 15 amino acids. V shed 1 base, J shed 6 bases, and the junction held 3 bases outside the gene matches. Germline V CDR1 and CDR2: LGHDT, YNNKEL (reference sequence). RNA in amounts of roughly 0.5 to 1 ug was reverse transcribed with random hexamers. TCRdb called the immunoSEQ multiplex PCR reads again in MiXCR, with one record for every CDR3 protein. The sample gives roughly 400,000 distinct CDR3 sequences, more than 70% of which show up once; approximately 0.12% is in the top ten.

This clonotype was obtained from a human donor with multiple sclerosis. Sample: CD8+ T cells from PBMCs. This rearrangement joins TRBV3-1 to TRBJ2-2; 9 nucleotides match TRBD2. This CDR3 reads CASSQAGGRAGELFF. The CDR3 nucleotides read TGTGCCAGCAGCCAAGCCGGCGGGAGGGCCGGGGAGCTGTTTTTT.